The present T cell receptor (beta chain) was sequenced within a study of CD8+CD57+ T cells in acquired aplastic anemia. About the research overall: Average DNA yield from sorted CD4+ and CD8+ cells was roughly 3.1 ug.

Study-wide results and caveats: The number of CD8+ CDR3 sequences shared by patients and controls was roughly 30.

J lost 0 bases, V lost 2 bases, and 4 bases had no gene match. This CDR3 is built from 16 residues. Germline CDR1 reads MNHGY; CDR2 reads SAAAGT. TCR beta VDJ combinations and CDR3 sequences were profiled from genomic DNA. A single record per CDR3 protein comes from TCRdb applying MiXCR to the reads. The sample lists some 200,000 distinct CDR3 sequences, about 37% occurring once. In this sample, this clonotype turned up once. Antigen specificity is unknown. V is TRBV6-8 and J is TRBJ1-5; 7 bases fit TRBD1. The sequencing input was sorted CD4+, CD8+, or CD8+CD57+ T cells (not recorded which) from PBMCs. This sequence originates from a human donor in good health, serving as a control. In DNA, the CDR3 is TGTGCCAGCAGTTACGACACAGGGGATAGCAATCAGCCCCAGCATTTT. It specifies CASSYDTGDSNQPQHF.